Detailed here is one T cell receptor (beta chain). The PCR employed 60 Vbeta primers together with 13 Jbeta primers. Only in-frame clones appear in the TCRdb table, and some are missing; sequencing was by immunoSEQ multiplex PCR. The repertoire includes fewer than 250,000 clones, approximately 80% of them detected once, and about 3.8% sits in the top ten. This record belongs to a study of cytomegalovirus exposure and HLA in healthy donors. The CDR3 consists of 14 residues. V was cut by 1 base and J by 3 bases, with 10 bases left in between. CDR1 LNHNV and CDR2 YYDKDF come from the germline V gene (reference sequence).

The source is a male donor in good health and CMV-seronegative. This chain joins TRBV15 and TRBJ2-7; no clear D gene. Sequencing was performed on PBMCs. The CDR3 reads CATSRVGRLYEQYF. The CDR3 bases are TGTGCCACCAGCAGAGTTGGCAGGCTCTACGAGCAGTACTTC.